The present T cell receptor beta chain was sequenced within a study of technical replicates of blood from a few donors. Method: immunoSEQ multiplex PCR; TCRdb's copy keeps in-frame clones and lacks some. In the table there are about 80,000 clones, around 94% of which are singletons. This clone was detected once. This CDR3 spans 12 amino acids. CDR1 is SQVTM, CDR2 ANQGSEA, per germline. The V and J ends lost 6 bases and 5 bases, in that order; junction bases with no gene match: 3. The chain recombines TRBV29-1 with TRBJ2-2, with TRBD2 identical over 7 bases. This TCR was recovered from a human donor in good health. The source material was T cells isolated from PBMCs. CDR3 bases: TGCAGCGTCCCGGGGGGAACCGGGGAGCTGTTTTTT. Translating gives CSVPGGTGELFF.